This T cell receptor (beta chain) appears in the sequencing data of a study of monozygotic twins with inflammatory bowel disease. Whole-study results and caveats: The data gave no support to a single strong IBD-associated signal or clonotype. No difference was seen in repertoire similarity between concordant and discordant twins, possibly from limited power.

As concerns this clonotype: Antigen specificity is unknown.

The template switching step added UMIs that contained a 6-nucleotide sample barcode. TCRalpha and TCRbeta cDNA went through two nested PCRs of roughly 15 and 9 cycles. TCRdb reprocessed the 5' RACE reads and keeps a single row for each CDR3 protein, giving no DNA. Recorded for this sample: 160,000 or so distinct CDR3 sequences. The CDR3 extends over 16 amino acids. Germline CDR1 reads DFQATT; CDR2 reads SNEGSKA (reference sequence). This receptor was obtained from a human donor with ulcerative colitis or Crohn's disease, or a healthy co-twin of an affected twin (not recorded which). Sequencing was done on a sample of blood. This chain uses TRBV20-1 with TRBJ2-1; TCRdb calls TRBD2, which cannot be checked without DNA. The CDR3 spells CSARAVAGAQRTSEFF.